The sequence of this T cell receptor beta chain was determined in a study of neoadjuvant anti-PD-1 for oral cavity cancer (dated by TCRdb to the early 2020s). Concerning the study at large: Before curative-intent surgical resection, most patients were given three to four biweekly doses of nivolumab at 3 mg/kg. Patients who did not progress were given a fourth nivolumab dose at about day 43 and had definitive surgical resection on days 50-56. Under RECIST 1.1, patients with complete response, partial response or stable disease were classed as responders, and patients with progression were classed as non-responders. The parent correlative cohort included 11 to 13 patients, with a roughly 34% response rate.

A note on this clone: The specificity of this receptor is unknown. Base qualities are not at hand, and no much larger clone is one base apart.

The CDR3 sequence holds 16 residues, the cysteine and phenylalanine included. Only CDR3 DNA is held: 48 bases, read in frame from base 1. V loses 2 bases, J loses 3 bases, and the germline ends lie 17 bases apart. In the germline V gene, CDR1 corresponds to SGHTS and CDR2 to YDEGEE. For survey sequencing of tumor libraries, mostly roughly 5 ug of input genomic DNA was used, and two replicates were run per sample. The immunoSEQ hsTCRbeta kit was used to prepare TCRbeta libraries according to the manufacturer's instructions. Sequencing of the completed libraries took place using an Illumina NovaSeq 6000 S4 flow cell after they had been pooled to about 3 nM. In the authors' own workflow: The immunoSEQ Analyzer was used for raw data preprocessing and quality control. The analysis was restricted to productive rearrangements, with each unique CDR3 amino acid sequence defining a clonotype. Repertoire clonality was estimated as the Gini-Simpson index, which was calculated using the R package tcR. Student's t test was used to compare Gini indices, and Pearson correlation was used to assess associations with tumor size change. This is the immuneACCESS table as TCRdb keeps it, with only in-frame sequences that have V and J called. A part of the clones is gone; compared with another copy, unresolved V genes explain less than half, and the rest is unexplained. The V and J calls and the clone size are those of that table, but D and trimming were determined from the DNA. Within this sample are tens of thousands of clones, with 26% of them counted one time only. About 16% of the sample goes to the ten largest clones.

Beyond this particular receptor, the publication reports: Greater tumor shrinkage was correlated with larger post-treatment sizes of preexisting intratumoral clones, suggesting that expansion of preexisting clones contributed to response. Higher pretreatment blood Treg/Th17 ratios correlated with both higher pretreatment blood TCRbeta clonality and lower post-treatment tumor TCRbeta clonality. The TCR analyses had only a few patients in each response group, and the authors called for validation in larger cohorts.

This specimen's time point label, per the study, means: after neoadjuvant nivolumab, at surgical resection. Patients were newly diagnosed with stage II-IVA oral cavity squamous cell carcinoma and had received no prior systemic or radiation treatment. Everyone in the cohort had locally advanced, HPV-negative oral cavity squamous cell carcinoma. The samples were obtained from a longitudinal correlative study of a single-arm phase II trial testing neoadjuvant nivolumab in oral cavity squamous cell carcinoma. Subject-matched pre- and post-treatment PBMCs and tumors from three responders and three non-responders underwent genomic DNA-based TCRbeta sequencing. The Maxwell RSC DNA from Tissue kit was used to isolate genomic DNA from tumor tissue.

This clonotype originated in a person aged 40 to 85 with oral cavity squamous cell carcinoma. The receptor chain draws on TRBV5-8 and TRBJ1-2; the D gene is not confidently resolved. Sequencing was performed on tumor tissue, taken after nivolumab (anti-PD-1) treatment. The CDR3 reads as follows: CASSFGRRFRDYGYTF. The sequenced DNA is TGTGCCAGCAGCTTCGGAAGACGGTTCAGAGACTATGGCTACACCTTC.